These 4 T cell receptor beta chains came from one sample sequenced in a study of blood T cell repertoires in COVID-19. Measured with immunoSEQ multiplex PCR; TCRdb has only the in-frame clones, and not every one. The repertoire includes around 60,000 clones, 75% to 85% of them detected once, and 5.6% sits in the top ten. The sequenced material came from peripheral blood. The source is a woman aged 55-70 years with acute or convalescent COVID-19.

J is TRBJ2-2 and V is TRBV7-3; D is unresolved. V was trimmed by 6 bases and J by 4 bases, leaving 9 bases between them. The germline V gene encodes CDR1 SGHTA and CDR2 FQGTGA. The CDR3 runs to 13 residues. The CDR3 region is CASSPTGTGELFF. The DNA for the CDR3 is TGTGCCAGCAGTCCCACGGGCACCGGGGAGCTGTTTTTT.

V and J are TRBV6-5 and TRBJ2-4; 7 bases agree with TRBD2. The V and J ends lost 6 bases and 4 bases, in that order; junction bases with no gene match: 9. Germline V gives CDR1 MNHEY, CDR2 SVGAGI. The CDR3 loop spans 15 amino acids. The CDR3 DNA is TGTGCCAGCAGATCCCCGGGGGGTGTAAAAAACATTCAGTACTTC. Amino acids: CASRSPGGVKNIQYF.

This clone appeared once. V gene TRBV12-3 or TRBV12-4 combines with J gene TRBJ1-3, with no clear D. Trimming removed 6 bases at V and 7 bases at J, with 7 bases between. The CDR3 is made up of 11 amino acids. The CDR3 spells CASRRSNTIYF. The CDR3 DNA follows: TGTGCCAGCAGGAGGTCGAACACCATATATTTT.

Here the CDR3 DNA reads TGCGCCAGCAGCTTGAAACCGGGACTAGCGGGTCATGAGCAGTTCTTC. It encodes CASSLKPGLAGHEQFF. The gene calls are TRBV5-1 and TRBJ2-1; 12 bases fit TRBD2. CDR3 size: 16 residues. The junction had 7 bases not matched to a gene; V was cut back by 1 base and J by 8 bases. From germline, CDR1 is SGHRS and CDR2 YFSETQ.